The text below deals with one T cell receptor (beta chain). In the authors' methods: Amplified reference gene primers provided the basis for estimating nucleated cell counts. Some clones are missing from TCRdb's copy, which holds only in-frame ones; the method was immunoSEQ multiplex PCR. V, J and clone size are taken as reported in that table, and D and trimming were inferred from the DNA itself. The sample contains over 140,000 clones, roughly four fifths of which appear only once. These data belong to a study of blood T cell repertoires in COVID-19. About the research overall: There were acute and convalescent COVID-19 samples, and they came from the United States, Italy and Spain. PBMCs, B-cell-depleted T cells, or T cells were the source of the cDNA or gDNA that made up the material.

Germline CDR1 MDHEN, CDR2 SYDVKM. This CDR3 is 16 amino acids long. The V end lost 5 bases, the J end lost 2 bases, and 16 bases lay between the germline ends. The clonotype originates from a woman aged 55-70 years with acute or convalescent COVID-19. V is TRBV28 and J is TRBJ1-5; D not certain. The specimen was peripheral blood. Here the CDR3 DNA reads TGTGCCAGCAGTCCTCGTCGGGGAGGAGGCAATCAGCCCCAGCATTTT. It specifies CASSPRRGGGNQPQHF.